The T cell receptor (beta chain) under discussion was sequenced for a study of blood T cell repertoires in COVID-19. Study background: Whether acute or convalescent, the COVID-19 samples came from the United States, Italy and Spain. T cells, B-cell-depleted T cells, or PBMCs provided the cDNA or gDNA that served as material.

Sequencing was performed with immunoSEQ multiplex PCR; in TCRdb, only in-frame clones are kept and a portion is missing. The sample lists about 120,000 clones; 70% to 90% were seen once. The V end was cut by 0 bases, the J end by 1 base, with 7 bases between. Germline CDR1 and CDR2: MNHEY and SMNVEV (reference sequence). The CDR3 runs 16 residues. Material for sequencing was peripheral blood. The origin of this receptor is a man between 35 and 55 years old with acute or convalescent COVID-19. The V and J genes are TRBV27 and TRBJ2-6; D is undetermined. The CDR3 protein is CASSLSWLSGANVLTF. The CDR3 DNA is TGTGCCAGCAGTTTATCCTGGCTTTCTGGGGCCAACGTCCTGACTTTC.